The 30 T cell receptor beta chains listed next were all sequenced from one sample in a study of control samples from healthy donors and cancer patients. Libraries were prepared by immunoSEQ multiplex PCR; TCRdb keeps only in-frame clonotypes and omits some of them. The sample holds tens of thousands of clones, approximately 85% seen once. Sequencing input: blood. Receptors were obtained from a man aged 35-49 years in good health.

The CDR3 region has the DNA TGTGCCAGCAGCCCCGCGGGGCCCCTATCCTACGAGCAGTACTTC. Its translation is CASSPAGPLSYEQYF. This rearrangement joins TRBV6-5 to TRBJ2-7; tentative D call: TRBD2 (6 bases). Germline CDR1 MNHEY, CDR2 SVGAGI. CDR3 length: 15 residues. Trimming cost V 6 bases and J 1 base, with 16 bases left between them.

The chain couples TRBV15 to TRBJ1-5; D unclear. V shed 0 bases and J shed 2 bases, with 11 bases lying between them. In germline, CDR1 is LNHNV, CDR2 YYDKDF (reference sequence). This CDR3 has 16 amino acids. This CDR3 is CATSREIGFGNQPQHF. The CDR3 DNA reads TGTGCCACCAGCAGAGAAATAGGGTTCGGCAATCAGCCCCAGCATTTT.

The chain carries TRBV27 and TRBJ2-1; D tentatively fits TRBD1 or TRBD2 (5 bases each). Trimming pared 1 base from V and 3 bases from J, leaving 13 bases between. Germline loops: CDR1 MNHEY, CDR2 SMNVEV (reference sequence). CDR3 length equals 16 residues. CDR3 loop: CASSLLGVHGYNEQFF. The CDR3 DNA reads as TGTGCCAGCAGTTTATTGGGGGTTCATGGCTACAATGAGCAGTTCTTC.

The gene calls are TRBV7-9 and TRBJ2-2; 7 bases are a match to TRBD2. This CDR3 has 17 amino acids. Germline CDR1 reads SEHNR; CDR2 reads FQNEAQ (reference sequence). V lost 5 bases to trimming and J lost 3 bases; unmatched junction nucleotides: 12. Here the CDR3 reads CASSPFRGSWDTGELFF. In nucleotides, the CDR3 is TGTGCCAGCAGCCCCTTCCGCGGGAGCTGGGACACCGGGGAGCTGTTTTTT.

J is TRBJ1-3 and V is TRBV9; D remains unclear. CDR3 size: 18 residues. Trimming removed 0 bases from V and 0 bases from J, with 16 bases in between. In germline, CDR1 is SGDLS, CDR2 YYNGEE. The CDR3 is CASSVAPGRLFSGNTIYF. CDR3 bases: TGTGCCAGCAGCGTAGCCCCCGGGAGGCTGTTCTCTGGAAACACCATATATTTT.

The gene calls are TRBV11-2 and TRBJ2-1; the D is unclear. The CDR3 sequence is 14 residues long. The germline V and J ends were trimmed by 0 bases and 4 bases, with 7 bases remaining between them. Germline CDR1 and CDR2: SGHAT and FQNNGV. CDR3 sequence: CASSLDLGYNEQFF. The CDR3 nucleotides read TGTGCCAGCAGCTTAGATCTGGGTTACAATGAGCAGTTCTTC.

V and J are TRBV15 and TRBJ1-1, with a tentative D call TRBD1 (6 bases). The CDR3 extends over 16 amino acids. Deletions cut 1 base from V and 4 bases from J, with 16 bases between. CDR1 is LNHNV and CDR2 is YYDKDF in the germline V gene (reference sequence). CDR3 nucleotides: TGTGCCACCAGCAGAGGGGGGGGCGGAGGTGCCACTGAAGCTTTCTTT. Encoded protein: CATSRGGGGGATEAFF.

This clone was recorded once. CDR3 loop: CASSPDRVNYGYTF. CDR3 bases: TGCGCCAGCAGCCCGGACAGGGTGAACTATGGCTACACCTTC. The rearrangement links TRBV5-1 to TRBJ1-2; 8 bases are a match to TRBD1. The CDR3 extends over 14 amino acids. Trimming at V came to 4 bases and at J to 2 bases, leaving 4 bases not matched to a gene. Germline V gene lookup returns CDR1 SGHRS and CDR2 YFSETQ.

The rearrangement links TRBV30 to TRBJ2-3; D gene unclear. Per the germline V gene, CDR1 is GTSNPN and CDR2 is SVGIG (reference sequence). This CDR3 region has 14 residues. Trimming took 2 bases from V and 0 from J, leaving 9 bases between them. The CDR3 reads CAWSSTYSTDTQYF. CDR3 coding DNA: TGTGCCTGGAGTAGTACATATAGCACAGATACGCAGTATTTT.

This clone was observed a single time. The chain recombines TRBV24-1 with TRBJ2-1, with 7 bases matching TRBD2. This CDR3 has 16 amino acids. The V and J ends lost 2 bases and 3 bases, in that order; junction bases with no gene match: 6. CDR1 KGHDR and CDR2 SFDVKD come from the germline V gene. This CDR3 reads CATSDWEGIGYNEQFF. CDR3 DNA: TGTGCCACCAGTGATTGGGAGGGTATAGGCTACAATGAGCAGTTCTTC.

The V call is TRBV6-5, the J call TRBJ2-1, with 7 bases that match TRBD1. Germline V gene sequence: CDR1 MNHEY, CDR2 SVGAGI. The CDR3 extends over 15 amino acids. Unmatched junction bases numbered 4, after V lost 5 bases and J lost 0 bases. CDR3 DNA: TGTGCCAGCAGTCGACAGGGAAGCTCCTACAATGAGCAGTTCTTC. Translated: CASSRQGSSYNEQFF.

The chain has TRBV6-1 and TRBJ2-2; D remains unclear. CDR1 MNHNS and CDR2 SASEGT come from the germline V gene. This CDR3 contains 13 residues. V was clipped by 3 bases and J by 13 bases, with 15 bases between them. The CDR3 region is CASSEGMVTGLFF. The CDR3, as DNA: TGTGCCAGCAGTGAGGGGATGGTTACCGGGCTGTTTTTT.

This clone was counted once. CDR3 nucleotides: TGTGCCAGCAGCAAAAACGAGGCCGACACCGGGGAGCTGTTTTTT. Amino acid sequence: CASSKNEADTGELFF. The chain links TRBV21-1 to TRBJ2-2; the table's D gene call, TRBD2, was not cross checked with the DNA. TRBV21-1 is marked as a pseudogene. CDR3 size: 15 residues.

The chain combines TRBV11-2 with TRBJ1-1, with D possibly matching TRBD1 (6 bases). CDR1 and CDR2 (germline): SGHAT, FQNNGV. The CDR3 sequence is 14 residues long. Trimming took 1 base from V and 6 from J, leaving 12 bases between them. The CDR3 loop reads CASSLAGGIPEAFF. Here the CDR3 DNA reads TGTGCCAGCAGCTTAGCGGGGGGCATCCCTGAAGCTTTCTTT.

This clone was seen a single time. This chain connects TRBV7-9 to TRBJ1-5; D call uncertain. This CDR3 spans 14 amino acids. Germline V gene sequence: CDR1 SEHNR, CDR2 FQNEAQ (reference sequence). V was pared by 0 bases and J by 3 bases, with 6 bases between. CDR3 region: CASSLAGPNQPQHF. The CDR3 DNA sequence: TGTGCCAGCAGCTTAGCAGGGCCCAATCAGCCCCAGCATTTT.

This clone came up once. The chain combines TRBV28 with TRBJ1-1; no clear D gene. Trimming removed 7 bases at V and 10 bases at J, with 13 bases between. Germline CDR1 is MDHEN and CDR2 is SYDVKM. This CDR3 comprises 11 residues. Here the CDR3 reads CASTRGWAAFF. For the CDR3, the DNA is TGTGCCAGCACCCGAGGATGGGCAGCTTTCTTT.

This clone is a singleton in its sample. The rearrangement links TRBV7-2 to TRBJ2-2; 9 nucleotides align to TRBD2. This CDR3 spans 15 amino acids. Per germline, CDR1 SGHTA and CDR2 FQGNSA. Trimming took 2 bases from V and 5 from J; bases not matched to a gene: 3. Here the CDR3 DNA reads TGTGCCAGCAGCTTAATAGCGGGGGTGACCGGGGAGCTGTTTTTT. It translates to CASSLIAGVTGELFF.

This clone came up a few times. The chain is built from TRBV29-1 and TRBJ2-5, with D unclear. Trimming left V 3 bases short and J 2 bases short, with 13 bases between. CDR1 is SQVTM and CDR2 is ANQGSEA in the germline V gene. The CDR3 sequence is 14 residues long. The CDR3 DNA reads TGCAGCGTTGAGCCTGCTGGGAAACAAGAGACCCAGTACTTC. Translation gives CSVEPAGKQETQYF.

The gene calls are TRBV6-6 and TRBJ1-1; a possible D gene is TRBD1 (5 bases). The CDR3 covers 14 residues. Trimming pared 2 bases from V and 0 bases from J, leaving 7 bases between. Germline lookup yields CDR1 MNHNY and CDR2 SVGAGI (reference sequence). The DNA of the CDR3 is TGTGCCAGCAGTTACGGGACTATGAACACTGAAGCTTTCTTT. The encoded protein is CASSYGTMNTEAFF.

The V gene is TRBV9, the J gene TRBJ2-2; 7 bases match TRBD1. The ends lost 6 bases at V and 4 bases at J; junction bases unmatched: 9. CDR3 size: 15 residues. Germline values: CDR1 SGDLS, CDR2 YYNGEE. CDR3 sequence (DNA): TGTGCCAGCACTCGACAGGGAACGGTCACCGGGGAGCTGTTTTTT. Encoded protein: CASTRQGTVTGELFF. Filled out from reference TRBV9 and TRBJ2-2, the complete variable domain reads DSGVTQTPKHLITATGQRVTLRCSPRSGDLSVYWYQQSLDQGLQFLIQYYNGEERAKGNILERFSAQQFPDLHSELNLSSLELGDSALYFCASTRQGTVTGELFFGEGSRLTVL.

This clone was detected only a few times. The V call is TRBV19, the J call TRBJ2-6; D is undetermined. V lost 5 bases, J lost 0 bases, and 8 bases lay in between. The CDR3 spans 15 residues. CDR1 is LNHDA and CDR2 is SQIVND in the germline V gene (reference sequence). The CDR3: CASSALRSGANVLTF. The CDR3 coding sequence is TGTGCCAGTAGTGCCCTTCGCTCTGGGGCCAACGTCCTGACTTTC.

The chain joins TRBV28 to TRBJ2-1; 8 bases line up with TRBD2. V dropped 6 bases and J dropped 8; count of bases not matched to a gene: 9. Germline V CDR1 and CDR2: MDHEN, SYDVKM. The CDR3 length is 14 residues. The CDR3 DNA is TGTGCCAGCAGCTCCCCCCGTAGCGGGGATGAGCAGTTCTTC. This encodes CASSSPRSGDEQFF.

The chain links TRBV9 to TRBJ2-1, with TRBD1 matching over 9 bases. The V and J ends lost 1 base and 8 bases, in that order; junction bases with no gene match: 10. Germline CDR1 SGDLS, CDR2 YYNGEE. This CDR3 spans 16 amino acids. The CDR3 bases are TGTGCCAGCAGCGTAAACGGACAGGGGCTCCCCGATGAGCAGTTCTTC. This gives the protein CASSVNGQGLPDEQFF.

The gene calls are TRBV7-8 and TRBJ2-5, with D maybe TRBD2 (5 bases). Germline CDR1 reads SGHVS; CDR2 reads FQNEAQ. CDR3 size: 12 residues. V was pared by 2 bases and J by 4 bases, with 5 bases between. DNA of the CDR3: TGTGCCAGCAGCTTACTAGCAGAGACCCAGTACTTC. This sequence encodes CASSLLAETQYF.

The genes are TRBV7-6 and TRBJ2-2; 9 bases fit TRBD2. The germline V gene encodes CDR1 SGHVS and CDR2 FNYEAQ. The V gene end was trimmed by 0 bases and the J gene end by 3 bases; junction bases not matched to a gene: 2. This CDR3 contains 16 residues. The CDR3 here is CASSLAAGGDTGELFF. The CDR3 DNA reads TGTGCCAGCAGCTTAGCGGCGGGGGGGGACACCGGGGAGCTGTTTTTT.

The chain combines TRBV7-2 with TRBJ2-3; 10 nucleotides line up with TRBD2. The CDR3 extends over 16 amino acids. Trimming at V came to 5 bases and at J to 8 bases, leaving 13 bases not matched to a gene. Germline V CDR1 and CDR2: SGHTA, FQGNSA. The CDR3 DNA reads as TGTGCCAGCAGCGTGGAGGCTAGCGGGAGCATGGGTACGCAGTATTTT. This translates into CASSVEASGSMGTQYF.

The gene calls are TRBV6-5 and TRBJ2-7; TRBD2 is a possible D gene (5 bases). V dropped 11 bases and J dropped 2 bases, with 22 bases sitting between them. Per germline, CDR1 MNHEY and CDR2 SVGAGI. This CDR3 is 15 amino acids long. CDR3 region: CAPVVNNGITYEQYF. CDR3 in DNA: TGTGCCCCCGTGGTAAATAACGGGATTACCTACGAGCAGTACTTC.

The chain recombines TRBV24-1 with TRBJ2-7; D is ambiguous. Per the germline V gene, CDR1 is KGHDR and CDR2 is SFDVKD. This CDR3 has 15 amino acids. V was trimmed by 0 bases and J by 1 base, leaving 9 bases between them. The CDR3 loop reads CATSDLRGGSYEQYF. CDR3 nucleotide sequence: TGTGCCACCAGTGATTTGAGAGGCGGATCCTACGAGCAGTACTTC.

The chain is built from TRBV30 and TRBJ2-5; 7 bases map to TRBD2. J lost 5 bases, V lost 4 bases, and 7 bases had no gene match. Germline loops: CDR1 GTSNPN, CDR2 SVGIG (reference sequence). This CDR3 spans 13 amino acids. The CDR3 coding sequence is TGTGCCTGGACGAGAGGACTAGGGGAGACCCAGTACTTC. This translates into CAWTRGLGETQYF.

The chain uses TRBV5-1 and TRBJ1-1; TRBD1 matches at 9 bases. Looked up from germline, CDR1 is SGHRS and CDR2 is YFSETQ. This CDR3 contains 15 residues. The J segment lost 3 bases and the V segment lost 5 bases, leaving 8 bases of the junction unmatched. CDR3 region: CASRQGARLDTEAFF. In DNA, the CDR3 is TGCGCCAGCAGACAGGGGGCACGCTTGGACACTGAAGCTTTCTTT.